This section outlines one T cell receptor beta chain sequence together with its context. Per germline, CDR1 KGHSH and CDR2 LQKENI. The CDR3 loop spans 12 amino acids. V was cut by 4 bases and J by 5 bases, with 9 bases left in between. These data come from a study of shared clonotypes between healthy human individuals. Study information: Researchers drew samples from a couple of women and a few men aged 18 to 49.

Assay: immunoSEQ multiplex PCR; the TCRdb copy retains only in-frame clones and omits some. Among millions of clones listed, 85% to 95% were seen once. The specimen sequenced was naive CD4+ T cells sorted from blood. Subset: CD45RA+ positively selected. The sequence derives from a man between 18 and 35 years old in good health. The chain has TRBV18 and TRBJ2-7; perhaps D is TRBD1 or TRBD2 (5 bases each). DNA of the CDR3: TGTGCCAGCTCACTTCGGGACGACGAGCAGTACTTC. Its protein is CASSLRDDEQYF.